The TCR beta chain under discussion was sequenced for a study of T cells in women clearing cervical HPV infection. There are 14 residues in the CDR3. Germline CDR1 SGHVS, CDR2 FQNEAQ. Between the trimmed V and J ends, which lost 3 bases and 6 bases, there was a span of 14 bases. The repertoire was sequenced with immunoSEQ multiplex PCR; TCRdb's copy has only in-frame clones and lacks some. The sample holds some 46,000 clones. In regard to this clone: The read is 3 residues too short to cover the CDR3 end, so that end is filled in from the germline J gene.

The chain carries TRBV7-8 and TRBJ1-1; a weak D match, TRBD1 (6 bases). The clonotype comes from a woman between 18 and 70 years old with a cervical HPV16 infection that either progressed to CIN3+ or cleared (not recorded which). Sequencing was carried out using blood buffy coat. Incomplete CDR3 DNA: TGTGCCAGCAGCTTCAGGGGCGGGATCCCTGAA. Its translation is CASSFRGGIPE. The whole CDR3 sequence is CASSFRGGIPEAFF.